This T cell receptor beta chain is from a study of blood T cells in healthy people across ages. The authors ran a second PCR of about 7 to 11 cycles using a sample-barcoded 5' primer and a J-beta primer mix. TCRdb processed the 5' RACE reads anew with MiXCR; each CDR3 protein has one entry. This sample has roughly 800,000 distinct CDR3 sequences, with under 40% found just once. Germline-derived CDR1 and CDR2 are DFQATT and SNEGSKA (reference sequence). The ends were cut back, 1 base at V and 5 bases at J, with 6 bases in the middle. This CDR3 has 13 residues. Sequencing input: blood. The chain is built from TRBV20-1 and TRBJ1-6, with no clear D. The source is a man aged 18 to 35 in good health. The CDR3 region has the DNA TGCAGTGCTAGAGGGCGGAATAATTCACCCCTCCACTTT. Encoded protein: CSARGRNNSPLHF.